The 32 T cell receptor beta chains below come from one sample, sequenced in a study of T cells after yellow fever vaccination. From the 5' RACE reads, TCRdb called clonotypes with MiXCR, one entry per CDR3 protein. The table has about 340,000 distinct CDR3 sequences, roughly 4% seen once. The specimen comprised PBMCs, sampled 5 days after the yellow fever booster vaccination. These TCRs come from a man younger than 35 who received the YFV17D yellow fever vaccine.

This clonotype was observed a handful of times. This chain uses TRBV5-6 with TRBJ2-2, with D perhaps given as TRBD1 or TRBD2 (6 bases each). The CDR3 runs to 15 residues. CDR1 and CDR2 from the germline V gene are SGHDT and YYEEEE. The V end was cut by 4 bases, the J end by 6 bases, with 16 bases between. The CDR3 protein is CASSRRGAEPGELFF. CDR3 DNA: TGTGCCAGCAGCCGGAGGGGGGCGGAGCCCGGGGAGCTGTTTTTT.

This clonotype has at least ten counts. V usage is TRBV18 and J usage is TRBJ1-1; D might be TRBD1 (5 bases). CDR1 is KGHSH and CDR2 is LQKENI in the germline V gene. V was clipped by 0 bases and J by 8 bases, with 10 bases between them. The CDR3 runs to 13 residues. CDR3 loop: CASSPPRGSEAFF. DNA for the CDR3: TGTGCCAGCTCACCACCGAGGGGTTCGGAAGCTTTCTTT.

This sequence joins TRBV6-5 and TRBJ2-2, with a tentative D call TRBD2 (5 bases). Trimming removed 7 bases from V and 6 bases from J, with 15 bases in between. The germline gives CDR1 MNHEY, CDR2 SVGAGI. The CDR3 has 14 amino acids. Here the CDR3 reads CASNARDVAGELFF. CDR3 sequence (DNA): TGTGCCAGCAATGCGAGGGATGTCGCCGGGGAGCTGTTTTTT.

This clonotype has at least ten counts. This chain connects TRBV5-1 to TRBJ2-7, with 8 bases lining up with TRBD1. Germline V gene sequence: CDR1 SGHRS, CDR2 YFSETQ. With V trimmed by 4 bases and J by 1 base, 7 bases remained unmatched. The length of the CDR3 is 15 residues. CDR3 bases: TGCGCCAGCAGCGAATCAGGGGGCAGATCCTACGAGCAGTACTTC. Translating gives CASSESGGRSYEQYF.

This clonotype was detected only a few times. The J gene is TRBJ2-7, the V gene TRBV6-5; tentatively, D is TRBD1 (5 bases). The length of the CDR3 is 13 residues. Germline lookup yields CDR1 MNHEY and CDR2 SVGAGI. The V end lost 2 bases, the J end lost 4 bases, and 9 bases lay between the germline ends. The CDR3 loop is CASSYGRAYEQYF. CDR3 coding DNA: TGTGCCAGCAGTTACGGCAGGGCGTACGAGCAGTACTTC.

This clonotype has more than one count but fewer than ten. One end of the junction fails to match germline, which may point to a read error. The chain has TRBV7-7 and TRBJ2-6; D may be TRBD1 (5 bases). Germline V gene lookup returns CDR1 SSHAT and CDR2 FNYEAQ (reference sequence). The CDR3 is 19 amino acids. In DNA form, the CDR3 reads TGTGCTAGCAGCTTAAGTATCCGGCCGACAGTATCTGGGGCCAACGTCCTGACTTTC. Translation: CASSLSIRPTVSGANVLTF.

This clonotype has a handful of counts. The rearrangement links TRBV29-1 to TRBJ1-5; the D gene is possibly TRBD1 (5 bases). This CDR3 region has 13 residues. The V and J ends lost 4 bases and 6 bases respectively, with 13 bases between them. CDR1 SQVTM and CDR2 ANQGSEA come from the germline V gene. CDR3 DNA: TGCAGCGTTGGGCAGGGAGGGAGTCAGCCCCAGCATTTT. Translated, it gives CSVGQGGSQPQHF.

This clonotype was detected many times. The genes are TRBV7-9 and TRBJ1-5; the match to TRBD1 covers 7 bases. The germline V gene encodes CDR1 SEHNR and CDR2 FQNEAQ (reference sequence). CDR3 length equals 14 residues. The V segment lost 6 bases and the J segment 1 base; nucleotides outside the gene matches: 3. The chain's CDR3 is CASSQGGSNQPQHF. CDR3 nucleotides: TGTGCCAGCAGTCAGGGGGGGAGCAATCAGCCCCAGCATTTT. Supplemented by reference TRBV7-9 and TRBJ1-5, the full variable domain reads DTGVSQNPRHKITKRGQNVTFRCDPISEHNRLYWYRQTLGQGPEFLTYFQNEAQLEKSRLLSDRFSAERPKGSFSTLEIQRTEQGDSAMYLCASSQGGSNQPQHFGDGTRLSIL.

V and J are TRBV7-2 and TRBJ2-1, with D uncertain. Deletions cut 2 bases from V and 14 bases from J, with 22 bases between. The CDR3 runs to 15 residues. Germline V gives CDR1 SGHTA, CDR2 FQGNSA. The CDR3 sequence: CASSLNPFSGSRKFF. The CDR3 DNA reads TGTGCCAGCAGCTTAAATCCCTTCTCGGGCAGCCGGAAGTTCTTC.

This clonotype was recorded at least ten times. J is TRBJ1-1 and V is TRBV4-1, with a tentative D call TRBD1 (5 bases). From germline, CDR1 is MGHRA and CDR2 YSYEKL. This CDR3 is built from 14 residues. Trimming pared 4 bases from V and 4 bases from J, leaving 13 bases between. CDR3 in DNA: TGCGCCAGCAGCCCCGTCGGGGGTATCACTGAAGCTTTCTTT. Encoded protein: CASSPVGGITEAFF.

This clonotype was counted only a few times. The CDR3 DNA is TGTGCCAGCAGCTTATCAGGGGGCCCGGAGACCCAGTACTTC. Translating it yields CASSLSGGPETQYF. This chain connects TRBV11-3 to TRBJ2-5; 8 bases are shared with TRBD1. This CDR3 is built from 14 residues. The J segment lost 5 bases and the V segment lost 2 bases, leaving 4 bases of the junction unmatched. The germline V gene encodes CDR1 SGHNT and CDR2 YENEEA.

This clonotype has just a few counts. The chain has TRBV20-1 and TRBJ2-3; either TRBD1 or TRBD2 may fit D (6 bases each). V dropped 1 base and J dropped 0 bases, with 14 bases sitting between them. Germline CDR1 is DFQATT and CDR2 is SNEGSKA (reference sequence). The CDR3 is 16 residues long. The CDR3: CSARGFGGGSTDTQYF. In DNA, the CDR3 is TGCAGTGCTAGAGGATTCGGGGGCGGGAGCACAGATACGCAGTATTTT.

This clonotype has ten or more counts. This rearrangement joins TRBV7-3 to TRBJ2-2; D may correspond to TRBD1 or TRBD2 (5 bases each). The germline CDR1 and CDR2 sequences are SGHTA and FQGTGA. The CDR3 totals 16 residues. The V gene lost 2 bases and the J gene lost 1 base, with 11 bases spanning the gap. In DNA form, the CDR3 reads TGTGCCAGCAGCTTATGGGGGACGGGGAACACCGGGGAGCTGTTTTTT. This codes for CASSLWGTGNTGELFF.

This chain joins TRBV30 and TRBJ2-7, with 8 bases that match TRBD2. Per germline, CDR1 GTSNPN and CDR2 SVGIG (reference sequence). The junction had 9 bases not matched to a gene; V was cut back by 2 bases and J by 6 bases. The length of the CDR3 is 14 residues. The CDR3 DNA is TGTGCCTGGAGTTCGGGCGGGGGGCCCTTCGAGCAGTACTTC. This translates into CAWSSGGGPFEQYF.

V gene TRBV19 combines with J gene TRBJ1-2; TRBD1 is a possible D gene (6 bases). CDR3 length equals 13 residues. Germline lookup yields CDR1 LNHDA and CDR2 SQIVND (reference sequence). V was shortened by 6 bases and J by 8 bases, with 16 bases between the two germline ends. Here the CDR3 reads CASRVGGRKGYTF. The CDR3 DNA is TGTGCCAGTAGGGTTGGGGGGCGCAAGGGCTACACCTTC.

This clonotype was found a few times. The V gene is TRBV9, the J gene TRBJ1-1, with D tentatively TRBD1 (6 bases). The V end was cut by 4 bases, the J end by 4 bases, with 23 bases between. The CDR3 length is 17 residues. CDR1 is SGDLS and CDR2 is YYNGEE in the germline V gene. The CDR3 nucleotides are TGTGCCAGCAGCCCCCGCGTCGGAGGGGGTTATGGCACTGAAGCTTTCTTT. Translated, it gives CASSPRVGGGYGTEAFF.

V usage is TRBV10-3 and J usage is TRBJ2-5, with TRBD1 matching over 10 bases. This CDR3 contains 12 residues. Losses at the gene ends were 10 bases for V and 7 bases for J; bases not matched to a gene: 6. Germline lookup yields CDR1 ENHRY and CDR2 SYGVKD. This chain's CDR3 is CATVGQGGTQYF. The CDR3 nucleotides read TGTGCCACGGTTGGACAGGGGGGGACCCAGTACTTC.

This sequence joins TRBV2 and TRBJ1-6; D remains ambiguous. The germline V gene has CDR1 SNHLY and CDR2 FYNNEI. Deletions cut 3 bases from V and 7 bases from J, with 7 bases between. The CDR3 covers 13 residues. DNA of the CDR3: TGTGCCAGCAGTGACAGGTCCAATTCACCCCTCCACTTT. It encodes CASSDRSNSPLHF.

Ten or more counts support this clonotype. This sequence joins TRBV20-1 and TRBJ2-3; perhaps TRBD2 as D (5 bases). The CDR3 loop spans 17 amino acids. With 2 bases removed from V and 1 base from J, the gap between germline ends came to 19 bases. In germline, CDR1 is DFQATT, CDR2 SNEGSKA (reference sequence). In DNA form, the CDR3 reads TGCAGTGCTAGAAGTCCAGGATTCAAGGGAGGCACAGATACGCAGTATTTT. As protein: CSARSPGFKGGTDTQYF.

This clonotype was seen ten or more times. The chain uses TRBV9 and TRBJ2-1; no clear D gene. Trimming removed 2 bases from V and 6 bases from J, with 9 bases in between. CDR1 and CDR2 (germline): SGDLS, YYNGEE. The CDR3 extends over 13 amino acids. CDR3 residues: CASSVDWGNEQFF. The CDR3, as DNA: TGTGCCAGCAGCGTGGATTGGGGCAATGAGCAGTTCTTC.

This clonotype was seen repeatedly, ten times or more. The chain uses TRBV6-5 and TRBJ2-7; possible D gene TRBD1, 5 bases. The CDR3 consists of 11 residues. Trimming took 10 bases from V and 5 from J, leaving 12 bases between them. Germline V gene sequence: CDR1 MNHEY, CDR2 SVGAGI. Here the CDR3 DNA reads TGTGCCACCGACAGTCACCACGAGCAGTACTTC. Translation: CATDSHHEQYF.

The chain combines TRBV5-1 with TRBJ2-3, with 9 bases identical to TRBD1. Germline loops: CDR1 SGHRS, CDR2 YFSETQ. The CDR3 has 14 residues. The ends lost 7 bases at V and 5 bases at J; junction bases unmatched: 8. The CDR3 is CASSGQGLGDTQYF. The CDR3 DNA follows: TGCGCCAGCTCAGGACAGGGGCTAGGAGATACGCAGTATTTT.

The table lists this clonotype with a few counts. This chain joins TRBV5-4 and TRBJ1-2; possible D gene TRBD1, 6 bases. The CDR3 extends over 13 amino acids. The V end lost 5 bases, the J end lost 8 bases, and 16 bases lay between the germline ends. The V gene's germline CDR1 is SGHNT and CDR2 YYREEE (reference sequence). The CDR3 is CASRPGVIEGYTF. CDR3 nucleotides: TGTGCCAGCAGGCCAGGGGTAATAGAAGGCTACACCTTC.

This clonotype was detected ten times or more. V usage is TRBV20-1 and J usage is TRBJ1-6, with TRBD1 matching 8 bases. Germline V lookup: CDR1 DFQATT, CDR2 SNEGSKA (reference sequence). This CDR3 region has 15 residues. V trimming: 1 base; J trimming: 9 bases; junction bases outside the gene matches: 8. CDR3 nucleotide sequence: TGCAGTGCTAGAGTGGGCAGGGGGCTGGGTTCACCCCTCCACTTT. It translates to CSARVGRGLGSPLHF.

This clonotype came up many times. The chain recombines TRBV7-9 with TRBJ2-2; 12 bases align to TRBD2. V shed 5 bases and J 3 bases; nucleotides not matched to a gene: 4. Germline V gives CDR1 SEHNR, CDR2 FQNEAQ (reference sequence). There are 16 residues in the CDR3. The DNA for the CDR3 is TGTGCCAGCAGCCGCGGACTAGCGGGGTACACCGGGGAGCTGTTTTTT. This sequence encodes CASSRGLAGYTGELFF.

This clonotype was seen a few times. The V gene is TRBV10-2, the J gene TRBJ2-2; TRBD2 aligns across 8 bases. The germline V gene has CDR1 WSHSY and CDR2 SAAADI. The CDR3 runs 17 residues. V lost 3 bases to trimming and J lost 1 base; unmatched junction nucleotides: 7. This chain's CDR3 is CASSDYERGRNTGELFF. CDR3 nucleotides: TGCGCCAGCAGTGATTATGAGCGGGGGAGGAACACCGGGGAGCTGTTTTTT.

This chain joins TRBV6-1 and TRBJ2-5; D ambiguous. Trimming removed 5 bases at V and 7 bases at J, with 11 bases between. The germline V gene encodes CDR1 MNHNS and CDR2 SASEGT. The CDR3 sequence is 12 residues long. CDR3 DNA sequence: TGTGCCAGCAGTTTCACCGAAGGGACCCAGTACTTC. It is translated as CASSFTEGTQYF.

The V gene is TRBV12-3 or TRBV12-4, the J gene TRBJ2-1; 9 bases match TRBD2. J lost 5 bases, V lost 6 bases, and 5 bases had no gene match. CDR3 length: 14 amino acids. CDR3: CASRRRGGDNEQFF. CDR3 DNA: TGTGCCAGCAGAAGGCGGGGGGGCGACAATGAGCAGTTCTTC.

This clonotype showed up just a few times. The chain carries TRBV5-1 and TRBJ1-6; possibly TRBD1 for D (5 bases). The CDR3 totals 16 residues. The V gene lost 1 base and the J gene lost 8 bases, with 16 bases spanning the gap. In germline, CDR1 is SGHRS, CDR2 YFSETQ. The CDR3 sequence is CASSLSRGGTDSPLHF. DNA of the CDR3: TGCGCCAGCAGCTTGAGTCGGGGGGGTACGGATTCACCCCTCCACTTT. Together with reference TRBV5-1 and TRBJ1-6, the CDR3 gives the full variable domain: KAGVTQTPRYLIKTRGQQVTLSCSPISGHRSVSWYQQTPGQGLQFLFEYFSETQRNKGNFPGRFSGRQFSNSRSEMNVSTLELGDSALYLCASSLSRGGTDSPLHFGNGTRLTVT.

The chain has TRBV5-4 and TRBJ2-1; D is perhaps TRBD2 (7 bases). This CDR3 is built from 14 residues. Trimming stripped 7 bases from V and 9 bases from J, with 20 bases between. Germline V gives CDR1 SGHNT, CDR2 YYREEE (reference sequence). The CDR3: CASGVWGGAGEQFF. DNA for the CDR3: TGTGCCAGCGGCGTCTGGGGGGGGGCCGGTGAGCAGTTCTTC.

There are a few counts of this clonotype. At one end, the junction sequence differs from germline, possibly due to a read error. The gene calls are TRBV6-5 and TRBJ1-4; D call uncertain. Germline values: CDR1 MNHEY, CDR2 SVGAGI. This CDR3 is built from 12 residues. Here the CDR3 reads CASSNSGEKLFF. DNA of the CDR3: TGTGCCAGCAGTAACTCGGGGGAAAAACTGTTTTTT.

The V gene is TRBV5-1, the J gene TRBJ1-1; TRBD1 is a possible D gene (5 bases). Trimming took 2 bases from V and 7 from J, leaving 9 bases between them. CDR1 SGHRS and CDR2 YFSETQ come from the germline V gene. This CDR3 comprises 12 residues. The CDR3 bases are TGCGCCAGCAGCTTAGACAGCCGTGAAGCTTTCTTT. Amino acids: CASSLDSREAFF.